The clone carrying this T cell receptor (beta chain) has a count of ten or more. Trimming shortened V by 6 bases and J by 0 bases, and 9 bases separated the two germline ends. The CDR3 consists of 14 residues. The data originate from a study of glioma-infiltrating T cells. Amplification of TCR alpha and beta CDR3 regions from RNA used iRepertoire nested multiplex PCR. One entry per CDR3 protein, called by TCRdb with MiXCR from the multiplex PCR reads. This sample has 90,000 to 110,000 distinct CDR3 sequences; less than 30% occur once, and the top ten carry roughly a third. This TCR was recovered from a human donor with low-grade glioma or glioblastoma, undergoing nonglioma brain surgery, or in good health (not recorded which). The specimen was glioma tissue, nonneoplastic brain tissue, or PBMCs (not recorded which). The chain carries TRBV12-3 or TRBV12-4 and TRBJ2-1; D gene ambiguous. DNA for the CDR3: TGTGCCAGCAGCCCCATTAGCTCCTACAATGAGCAGTTCTTC. Translating it yields CASSPISSYNEQFF.